A selection of T cell receptor beta chains follows, all from one sample in a study of blood T cell repertoires in COVID-19. Assay used: immunoSEQ multiplex PCR; TCRdb lists only in-frame clones, some missing. This table has roughly 250,000 clones, roughly 80% appearing once. The specimen sequenced was PBMCs or T cells enriched from blood (not recorded which). Receptor source: a middle-aged woman who had been exposed to COVID-19. Each CDR3 is given with its conserved first and last residue. Each record gives: D gene, J gene, V gene, CDR3 length, clone size, CDR3 protein, CDR3 DNA. A D gene is named only where the DNA matches it firmly. A row's size may be missing; if present it is once, few, many or a size class.

TRBD1,TRBJ1-5,TRBV18,15,.,CASSPRDSSNQPQHF,TGTGCCAGCTCACCCCGGGACAGTAGCAATCAGCCCCAGCATTTT
.,TRBJ1-1,TRBV6-5,14,.,CASSYSNRDTEAFF,TGTGCCAGCAGTTACTCGAACCGGGACACTGAAGCTTTCTTT
TRBD1,TRBJ1-2,TRBV7-2,15,.,CASSDPQQGLYGYTF,TGTGCCAGCAGCGACCCACAACAGGGGCTTTATGGCTACACCTTC
TRBD1,TRBJ1-2,TRBV27,13,.,CASSPGQGYGYTF,TGTGCCAGCAGTCCGGGACAGGGGTATGGCTACACCTTC
TRBD1,TRBJ2-7,TRBV30,14,.,CAWERDSRSYEQYF,TGTGCCTGGGAGAGGGACAGCCGCTCCTACGAGCAGTACTTC
TRBD2,TRBJ2-3,TRBV6-5,16,.,CASSYSRTSQGDTQYF,TGTGCCAGCAGTTACTCAAGGACTAGCCAAGGAGATACGCAGTATTTT
TRBD1,TRBJ1-1,TRBV28,16,.,CASITGGASLGTEAFF,TGTGCCAGCATAACAGGGGGCGCGTCTTTGGGCACTGAAGCTTTCTTT
TRBD2,TRBJ2-2,TRBV20-1,14,.,CSASSGGNTGELFF,TGCAGTGCTAGTAGCGGGGGGAACACCGGGGAGCTGTTTTTT
TRBD2,TRBJ2-5,TRBV9,18,.,CASSVGWTSGGRSETQYF,TGTGCCAGCAGCGTAGGATGGACTAGCGGGGGACGCTCAGAGACCCAGTACTTC
TRBD1,TRBJ1-1,TRBV7-2,15,.,CASSSPDRGRTEAFF,TGTGCCAGCAGCTCTCCGGACAGGGGGCGAACTGAAGCTTTCTTT
TRBD2,TRBJ2-7,TRBV5-1,14,.,CASSFSGGTYEQYF,TGCGCCAGCAGCTTTAGCGGGGGGACCTACGAGCAGTACTTC
.,TRBJ1-3,TRBV6-1,16,.,CASSELGRDSGNTIYF,TGTGCCAGCAGTGAATTGGGCAGAGATTCTGGAAACACCATATATTTT
.,TRBJ1-6,TRBV28,15,.,CASIPTGGLNSPLHF,TGTGCCAGCATCCCCACGGGGGGCCTTAATTCACCCCTCCACTTT
.,TRBJ2-4,TRBV28,13,.,CASSLERDTLPNF,TGTGCCAGCAGTTTAGAGAGGGACACCCTTCCAAACTTC
TRBD1,TRBJ1-4,TRBV5-8,14,.,CASSFGTENEKLFF,TGTGCCAGCAGCTTTGGGACAGAAAATGAAAAACTGTTTTTT
.,TRBJ2-2,TRBV6-5,16,.,CASSFSRRTASGELFF,TGTGCCAGCAGTTTTTCGCGGAGAACGGCGTCCGGGGAGCTGTTTTTT
.,TRBJ1-2,TRBV28,15,.,CASSLNIRGNYGYTF,TGTGCCAGCAGTTTAAACATTAGGGGAAACTATGGCTACACCTTC
.,TRBJ1-5,TRBV6-5,15,.,CASSIIDSSNQPQHF,TGTGCCAGCAGCATAATCGACAGCAGCAATCAGCCCCAGCATTTT
.,TRBJ1-1,TRBV9,15,.,CASSALGGPGTEAFF,TGTGCCAGCAGCGCCCTCGGGGGGCCGGGCACTGAAGCTTTCTTT
TRBD1,TRBJ1-1,TRBV6-5,13,.,CASIGRGHSEAFF,TGTGCCAGCATTGGCAGGGGGCACTCTGAAGCTTTCTTT
.,TRBJ2-1,TRBV25-1,11,few,CASSELNEQFF,TGTGCCAGCAGTGAACTCAATGAGCAGTTCTTC
TRBD2,TRBJ2-3,TRBV27,17,.,CASSSPLAGGGTDTQYF,TGTGCCAGCAGTTCCCCACTAGCGGGGGGGGGCACAGATACGCAGTATTTT
TRBD1,TRBJ2-5,TRBV9,16,.,CASSSWAGQEGETQYF,TGTGCCAGCAGCTCATGGGCGGGACAGGAAGGAGAGACCCAGTACTTC
.,TRBJ2-1,TRBV9,15,.,CASSVLALAYNEQFF,TGTGCCAGCAGCGTTCTAGCGCTAGCCTACAATGAGCAGTTCTTC
TRBD1,TRBJ2-2,TRBV9,16,.,CASSARGDRVVGELFF,TGTGCCAGCAGCGCGAGGGGGGACAGGGTTGTCGGGGAGCTGTTTTTT
TRBD2,TRBJ2-1,TRBV5-1,15,.,CASSLLAGAFNEQFF,TGCGCCAGCAGCTTGCTAGCGGGGGCGTTTAATGAGCAGTTCTTC
.,TRBJ1-5,TRBV14,13,.,CASSQGVGQPQHF,TGTGCCAGCAGCCAAGGCGTTGGTCAGCCCCAGCATTTT